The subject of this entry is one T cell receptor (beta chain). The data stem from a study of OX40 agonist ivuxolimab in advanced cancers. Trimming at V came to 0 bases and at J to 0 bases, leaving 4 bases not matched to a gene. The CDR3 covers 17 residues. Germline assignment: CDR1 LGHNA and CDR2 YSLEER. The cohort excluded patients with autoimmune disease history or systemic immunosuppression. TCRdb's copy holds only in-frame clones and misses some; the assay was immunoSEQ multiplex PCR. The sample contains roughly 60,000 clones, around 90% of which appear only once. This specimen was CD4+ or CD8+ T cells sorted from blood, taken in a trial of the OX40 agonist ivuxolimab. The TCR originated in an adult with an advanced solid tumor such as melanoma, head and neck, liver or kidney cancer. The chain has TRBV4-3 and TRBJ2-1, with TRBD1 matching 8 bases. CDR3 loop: CASSQDQQGASYNEQFF. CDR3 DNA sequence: TGCGCCAGCAGCCAAGATCAGCAGGGGGCCTCCTACAATGAGCAGTTCTTC.